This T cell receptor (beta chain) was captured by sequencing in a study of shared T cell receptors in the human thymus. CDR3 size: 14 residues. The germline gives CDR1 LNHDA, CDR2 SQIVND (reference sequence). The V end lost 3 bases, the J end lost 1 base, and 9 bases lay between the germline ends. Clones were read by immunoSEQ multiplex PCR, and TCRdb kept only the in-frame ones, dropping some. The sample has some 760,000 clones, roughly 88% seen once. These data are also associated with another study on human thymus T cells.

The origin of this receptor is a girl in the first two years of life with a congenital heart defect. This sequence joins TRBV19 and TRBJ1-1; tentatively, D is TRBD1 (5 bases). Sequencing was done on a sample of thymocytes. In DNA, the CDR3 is TGTGCCAGTAGTATGGGGCAGGGGAACACTGAAGCTTTCTTT. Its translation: CASSMGQGNTEAFF.